This T cell receptor (beta chain) stems from a study of regulatory T cells in long-lasting Graves disease. Time point meaning: newly diagnosed GD, antithyroid drugs for less than 3 months. The TCR library was made from RNA that had been extracted from PBMCs in TRIzol. This clonotype was counted many times. The authors built TCR beta libraries using iRepertoire HTBI primers and Arm-PCR of CDR3 regions. TCRdb recomputed calls from the multiplex PCR reads with MiXCR, one row per CDR3 protein. The table includes roughly 610,000 distinct CDR3 sequences, roughly 15% detected once. The data were also submitted as part of a second study, on T cells in Graves' hyperthyroidism and ophthalmopathy. That work contributes: RT-PCR in the first round (using the HTBI primer set) targeted the TCR CDR3.

This clonotype originated in a woman under 40 with Graves disease. The sequenced sample was peripheral blood mononuclear cells (PBMCs), obtained at new diagnosis, from a patient treated with antithyroid drugs.

CDR3 in amino acids: CASSLRQTGRDYGYTF. The CDR3 region has the DNA TGTGCCAGCAGCCTCAGACAGACAGGGCGAGACTATGGCTACACCTTC. J is TRBJ1-2 and V is TRBV12-3 or TRBV12-4, with 7 positions matching TRBD1. Germline trimming cut 6 bases from V and 3 bases from J; bases unmatched to any gene: 13. The CDR3 loop spans 16 amino acids.